These 21 T cell receptor beta chains share one sample of origin, sequenced in a study of T cells after posttransplantation cyclophosphamide. This table comes from immunoSEQ multiplex PCR, and its TCRdb copy is limited to in-frame clones, with some not included. The sample lists more than 10,000 clones, around 85% occurring once. A marrow graft followed busulfan-fludarabine conditioning, with cyclophosphamide on days +3 and +4. The source material was PBMCs, sampled 1,700 to 2,000 days after allogeneic stem cell transplant with posttransplant cyclophosphamide. These receptors were taken from a female patient aged 45-60 years who received an allogeneic stem cell transplant from a related donor, was CMV-positive, and had no GVHD. Certain T cells may be donor cells from the graft.

The rearrangement joins TRBV6-1 to TRBJ1-4; a weak D match, TRBD1 (6 bases). V lost 6 bases to trimming and J lost 7 bases, with 15 bases between them. This CDR3 has 14 residues. The V gene's germline CDR1 is MNHNS and CDR2 SASEGT. The CDR3 region is CASSAAGDGEKLFF. The CDR3 bases are TGTGCCAGCAGCGCCGCAGGGGACGGTGAAAAACTGTTTTTT.

This rearrangement joins TRBV4-2 to TRBJ1-1; 8 bases fit TRBD1. V dropped 3 bases and J dropped 1; count of bases not matched to a gene: 4. The germline V gene has CDR1 LGHNA and CDR2 YNFKEQ. CDR3 size: 15 residues. This CDR3 reads CASSQSQGGNTEAFF. The CDR3 nucleotides read TGTGCCAGCAGCCAGTCACAGGGGGGGAACACTGAAGCTTTCTTT.

The rearrangement links TRBV29-1 to TRBJ2-7, with D possibly TRBD1 on 6 matching bases. Germline V gene sequence: CDR1 SQVTM, CDR2 ANQGSEA. The length of the CDR3 is 13 residues. Trimming took 3 bases from V and 3 from J, leaving 12 bases between them. The CDR3: CSVETGQFYEQYF. The DNA of the CDR3 is TGCAGCGTTGAGACAGGACAATTCTACGAGCAGTACTTC.

The chain is built from TRBV28 and TRBJ2-6; possibly TRBD1 for D (6 bases). Germline-derived CDR1 and CDR2 are MDHEN and SYDVKM. The V end was cut by 3 bases, the J end by 0 bases, with 9 bases between. The length of the CDR3 is 16 residues. The CDR3 coding sequence is TGTGCCAGCAGTTTGGTGGGGGCCTCTGGGGCCAACGTCCTGACTTTC. Translation gives CASSLVGASGANVLTF.

This clone was detected a few times. The rearrangement joins TRBV7-9 to TRBJ2-2; D remains ambiguous. Trimming took off 4 bases at V and 7 bases at J, with 10 bases between the two ends. There are 13 residues in the CDR3. Germline V gene sequence: CDR1 SEHNR, CDR2 FQNEAQ (reference sequence). The CDR3 DNA is TGTGCCAGCAGCTACGAAAGCCGCGGGGAGCTGTTTTTT. Its translation is CASSYESRGELFF. The complete variable domain, with remaining parts taken from reference TRBV7-9 and TRBJ2-2, reads DTGVSQNPRHKITKRGQNVTFRCDPISEHNRLYWYRQTLGQGPEFLTYFQNEAQLEKSRLLSDRFSAERPKGSFSTLEIQRTEQGDSAMYLCASSYESRGELFFGEGSRLTVL.

The table lists this clone with a count of one. This chain uses TRBV7-2 with TRBJ1-1, with 7 bases aligning to TRBD1. The length of the CDR3 is 13 residues. Trimming removed 7 bases from V and 10 bases from J; junction bases left unmatched: 12. Germline CDR1 is SGHTA and CDR2 is FQGNSA. The CDR3 loop is CASNPDRAGGAFF. The CDR3 DNA sequence: TGTGCCAGCAACCCCGACAGGGCAGGAGGAGCTTTCTTT.

V gene TRBV27 combines with J gene TRBJ2-7, with TRBD1 matching over 9 bases. V gave up 3 bases and J gave up 4 bases; unmatched junction bases: 7. The CDR3 has 15 amino acids. Germline loops: CDR1 MNHEY, CDR2 SMNVEV (reference sequence). CDR3 sequence: CASSFWDRVGYEQYF. CDR3 nucleotides: TGTGCCAGCAGTTTCTGGGACAGGGTTGGGTACGAGCAGTACTTC.

The V gene is TRBV7-2, the J gene TRBJ1-5, with 10 bases identical to TRBD1. The junction had 11 bases not matched to a gene; V was cut back by 5 bases and J by 7 bases. Germline V CDR1 and CDR2: SGHTA, FQGNSA. The CDR3 length is 16 residues. Here the CDR3 DNA reads TGTGCCAGCAGCCCGAGGACAGGGGGGATAGCGCAGCCCCAGCATTTT. Translated: CASSPRTGGIAQPQHF.

In DNA, the CDR3 is TGTGCCAGCAGCCTCGCAGGCTTCACAGATACGCAGTATTTT. The encoded protein is CASSLAGFTDTQYF. The chain carries TRBV7-6 and TRBJ2-3; D remains ambiguous. This CDR3 is built from 14 residues. Trimming removed 5 bases at V and 2 bases at J, with 11 bases between. Germline CDR1 SGHVS, CDR2 FNYEAQ.

The V and J genes are TRBV6-5 and TRBJ2-7; D is perhaps TRBD2 (5 bases). This CDR3 has 12 amino acids. Germline V gene lookup returns CDR1 MNHEY and CDR2 SVGAGI. Trimming took off 1 base at V and 5 bases at J, with 6 bases between the two ends. Here the CDR3 DNA reads TGTGCCAGCAGTTACTTCGGGAACGAGCAGTACTTC. Translated: CASSYFGNEQYF.

This chain connects TRBV2 to TRBJ1-2, with 10 positions matching TRBD1. The CDR3 is 14 amino acids. V was clipped by 7 bases and J by 6 bases; unmatched bases: 8. The V gene's germline CDR1 is SNHLY and CDR2 FYNNEI. CDR3 DNA sequence: TGTGCCAGCATTAGGGACAGGGGAATGGATGGCTACACCTTC. Translated: CASIRDRGMDGYTF. Filled out from reference TRBV2 and TRBJ1-2, the complete variable domain reads EPEVTQTPSHQVTQMGQEVILRCVPISNHLYFYWYRQILGQKVEFLVSFYNNEISEKSEIFDDQFSVERPDGSNFTLKIRSTKLEDSAMYFCASIRDRGMDGYTFGSGTRLTVV.

The genes are TRBV5-5 and TRBJ2-1; D remains unclear. Germline V gene data show CDR1 as SGHKS and CDR2 as YYEKEE (reference sequence). The CDR3 loop spans 13 amino acids. Trimming took off 2 bases at V and 3 bases at J, with 6 bases between the two ends. The CDR3 loop is CASSLTNYNEQFF. The DNA for the CDR3 is TGTGCCAGCAGCTTAACTAACTACAATGAGCAGTTCTTC.

This chain connects TRBV29-1 to TRBJ2-1, with D possibly matching TRBD1 (5 bases). The CDR3 runs 17 residues. CDR1 and CDR2 (germline): SQVTM, ANQGSEA. V dropped 0 bases and J dropped 0 bases, with 15 bases sitting between them. CDR3 loop: CSVEEYVQGSSYNEQFF. Written as DNA, the CDR3 is TGCAGCGTTGAAGAGTACGTCCAGGGCAGCTCCTACAATGAGCAGTTCTTC.

The gene calls are TRBV4-2 and TRBJ2-7; D not certain. CDR3 length: 13 residues. Germline V gene lookup returns CDR1 LGHNA and CDR2 YNFKEQ. Between the trimmed V and J ends, which lost 2 bases and 0 bases, there was a span of 5 bases. CDR3 residues: CASSQTVSYEQYF. CDR3 nucleotide sequence: TGTGCCAGCAGCCAAACAGTCTCCTACGAGCAGTACTTC.

The CDR3 is CASSLRTGELFF. The CDR3 DNA sequence: TGTGCCAGCAGTTTACGTACCGGGGAGCTGTTTTTT. V is TRBV28 and J is TRBJ2-2; the D is unclear. The CDR3 loop spans 12 amino acids. The germline V gene encodes CDR1 MDHEN and CDR2 SYDVKM. Trimming stripped 2 bases from V and 5 bases from J, with 3 bases between.

CDR3 in amino acids: CASSSQGPLGGELFF. Here the CDR3 DNA reads TGTGCCAGCAGTTCACAGGGTCCACTCGGCGGGGAGCTGTTTTTT. The V and J genes are TRBV27 and TRBJ2-2, with a weak D call TRBD1 (6 bases). This CDR3 has 15 amino acids. V was clipped by 4 bases and J by 7 bases, with 16 bases between them. Germline values: CDR1 MNHEY, CDR2 SMNVEV (reference sequence).

The count of this clone is one. The V call is TRBV29-1, the J call TRBJ1-2; D ambiguous. CDR1 is SQVTM and CDR2 is ANQGSEA in the germline V gene. The germline V and J ends were trimmed by 5 bases and 6 bases, with 10 bases remaining between them. This CDR3 region has 11 residues. In DNA form, the CDR3 reads TGCAGCGTTCCCGTGGCCCATGGCTACACCTTC. This sequence encodes CSVPVAHGYTF.

This rearrangement joins TRBV5-1 to TRBJ2-1, with 10 positions matching TRBD1. Germline V gene sequence: CDR1 SGHRS, CDR2 YFSETQ. The CDR3 loop spans 14 amino acids. The junction had 10 bases not matched to a gene; V was cut back by 7 bases and J by 9 bases. Here the CDR3 reads CASGTGEIYGEQFF. The CDR3 nucleotides are TGCGCCAGCGGGACAGGGGAGATTTATGGTGAGCAGTTCTTC.

The chain employs TRBV9 and TRBJ1-1; unclear D gene. CDR3 size: 14 residues. Per the germline V gene, CDR1 is SGDLS and CDR2 is YYNGEE. Trimming took 0 bases from V and 1 from J, leaving 7 bases between them. The CDR3 bases are TGTGCCAGCAGCGTAGTCTCGGGGAACACTGAAGCTTTCTTT. Its protein is CASSVVSGNTEAFF. The complete variable domain, with remaining parts taken from reference TRBV9 and TRBJ1-1, reads DSGVTQTPKHLITATGQRVTLRCSPRSGDLSVYWYQQSLDQGLQFLIQYYNGEERAKGNILERFSAQQFPDLHSELNLSSLELGDSALYFCASSVVSGNTEAFFGQGTRLTVV.

The V gene is TRBV11-3, the J gene TRBJ2-7; TRBD1 is a possible D gene (6 bases). Per the germline V gene, CDR1 is SGHNT and CDR2 is YENEEA. The V gene lost 6 bases and the J gene lost 3 bases, with 12 bases spanning the gap. CDR3 length: 13 amino acids. CDR3 amino acids: CASSDRTGYEQYF. CDR3 DNA sequence: TGTGCCAGCAGTGACAGGACGGGCTACGAGCAGTACTTC. The variable domain in full, with the rest retrieved from reference TRBV11-3 and TRBJ2-7, is EAGVVQSPRYKIIEKKQPVAFWCNPISGHNTLYWYLQNLGQGPELLIRYENEEAVDDSQLPKDRFSAERLKGVDSTLKIQPAELGDSAVYLCASSDRTGYEQYFGPGTRLTVT.

This rearrangement joins TRBV13 to TRBJ1-2; no clear D. The CDR3 consists of 16 residues. Per germline, CDR1 PRHDT and CDR2 FYEKMQ (reference sequence). V was shortened by 0 bases and J by 2 bases, with 13 bases between the two germline ends. CDR3 coding DNA: TGTGCCAGCAGCTTAGGAGGAGAGGGTATGAACTATGGCTACACCTTC. Translating gives CASSLGGEGMNYGYTF.